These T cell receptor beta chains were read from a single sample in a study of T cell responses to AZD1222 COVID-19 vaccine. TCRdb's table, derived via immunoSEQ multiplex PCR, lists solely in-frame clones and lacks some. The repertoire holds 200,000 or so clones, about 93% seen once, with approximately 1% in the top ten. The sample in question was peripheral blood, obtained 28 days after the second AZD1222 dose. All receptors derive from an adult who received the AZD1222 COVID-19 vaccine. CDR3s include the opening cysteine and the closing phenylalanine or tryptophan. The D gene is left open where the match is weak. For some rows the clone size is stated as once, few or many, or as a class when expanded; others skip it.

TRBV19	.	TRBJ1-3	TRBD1	TGTGCCAGTAGTATACGACAGGGCCGAGCTGGAAACACCATATATTTT	CASSIRQGRAGNTIYF
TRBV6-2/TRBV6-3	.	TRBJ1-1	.	TGTGCCAGCAGTTACTCGATGGCGACAGTGAACACTGAAGCTTTCTTT	CASSYSMATVNTEAFF
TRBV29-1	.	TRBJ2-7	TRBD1	TGCAGCGCAGGGACAGGGGCCTCCTACGAGCAGTACTTC	CSAGTGASYEQYF
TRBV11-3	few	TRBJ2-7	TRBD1	TGTGCCAGCAGCCAGGGACAGGGGCCCTACGAGCAGTACTTC	CASSQGQGPYEQYF
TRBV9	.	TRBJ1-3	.	TGTGCCAGCAGCGTAGAGAACTCTGGAAACACCATATATTTT	CASSVENSGNTIYF
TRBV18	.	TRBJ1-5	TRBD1	TGTGCCAGCTCCCCGGGACAGAATAGCAATCAGCCCCAGCATTTT	CASSPGQNSNQPQHF
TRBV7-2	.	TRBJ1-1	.	TGTGCCAGCAGCTTATTGGGGCCGAACACTGAAGCTTTCTTT	CASSLLGPNTEAFF
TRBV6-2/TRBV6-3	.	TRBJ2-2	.	TGTGCCAGCAGTTTTCAGGCGGACACCGGGGAGCTGTTTTTT	CASSFQADTGELFF
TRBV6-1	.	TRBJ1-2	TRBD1	TGTGCCAGCAGTGAATTCCCAGGGGGCGGTAGCTACACCTTC	CASSEFPGGGSYTF
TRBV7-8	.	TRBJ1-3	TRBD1	TGTGCCAGCAGCTTAGCGCCCCGGACAGGTTCATCCGGAAACACCATATATTTT	CASSLAPRTGSSGNTIYF
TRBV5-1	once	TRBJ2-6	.	TGCGCCAGCAGCTTGGCCGAGAATCAACCTGGGGCCAACGTCCTGACTTTC	CASSLAENQPGANVLTF
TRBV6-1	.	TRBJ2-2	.	TGTGCCAGCAGTGAAAAGGGGGAGGGTCGAGACACCGGGGAGCTGTTTTTT	CASSEKGEGRDTGELFF
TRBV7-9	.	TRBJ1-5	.	TGTGCCAGCAGCTTATTTCCCGGTTATAGCAATCAGCCCCAGCATTTT	CASSLFPGYSNQPQHF
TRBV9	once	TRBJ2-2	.	TGTGCCAGCAGCGTGGGCGGGGAGCTGTTTTTT	CASSVGGELFF
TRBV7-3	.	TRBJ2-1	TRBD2	TGTGCCAGCAGCTCTCGACTAGCGGGGTACAATGAGCAGTTCTTC	CASSSRLAGYNEQFF
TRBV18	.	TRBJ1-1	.	TGTGCCAGCTCACCACCTGGGGGCACTGAAGCTTTCTTT	CASSPPGGTEAFF
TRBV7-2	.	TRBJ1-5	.	TGTGCCAGCAGCTTACAGGGAAATCAGCCCCAGCATTTT	CASSLQGNQPQHF
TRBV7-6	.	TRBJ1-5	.	TGTGCCAGCAGCCTTTCAGGGGATAGCAATCAGCCCCAGCATTTT	CASSLSGDSNQPQHF
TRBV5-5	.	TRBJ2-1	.	TGTGCCAGCAGGTCGGGACCGTCGAGCTCCTACAATGAGCAGTTCTTC	CASRSGPSSSYNEQFF
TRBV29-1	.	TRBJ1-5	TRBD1	TGCAGTGCGGGACAGGGGGGTCAGCCCCAGCATTTT	CSAGQGGQPQHF
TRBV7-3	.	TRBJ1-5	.	TGTGCCAGCAGCTTATTCGGAGATAGCAATCAGCCCCAGCATTTT	CASSLFGDSNQPQHF
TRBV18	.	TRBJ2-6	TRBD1	TGTGCCAGCTCACCAATCAGGACAGGAGATAGCTCTAGGGCCAACGTCCTGACTTTC	CASSPIRTGDSSRANVLTF
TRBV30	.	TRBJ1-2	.	TGTGCCTGGACTACCGTCCGGGGCCTTTCCTTC	CAWTTVRGLSF
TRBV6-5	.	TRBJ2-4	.	TGTGCCAGCAGTTCCTCGTTCACAGAAAACATTCAGTACTTC	CASSSSFTENIQYF
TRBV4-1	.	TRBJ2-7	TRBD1	TGCGCCAGCAGTGCCAGGTCAGGGGGCGAAGAGCAGTACTTC	CASSARSGGEEQYF
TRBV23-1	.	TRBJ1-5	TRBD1	TGCGCCAGCAGTCAATCGACAGGGGGTCAGCCCCAGCATTTT	CASSQSTGGQPQHF
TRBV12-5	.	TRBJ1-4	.	TGTGCTAGTGGTATTGTAATCAATAATAATGAAAAACTGTTTTTT	CASGIVINNNEKLFF
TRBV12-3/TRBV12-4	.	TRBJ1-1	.	TGTGCCAGCAGAGAAAGACAGACCTCTGAAGCTTTCTTT	CASRERQTSEAFF
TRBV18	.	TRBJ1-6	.	TGTGCCAGCTCACCCGGGACGGCTCAGAATTCACCCCTCCACTTT	CASSPGTAQNSPLHF
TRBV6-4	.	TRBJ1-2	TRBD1	TGTGCCAGCAGTGCCTCCGGGACAGCATATGGCTACACCTTC	CASSASGTAYGYTF
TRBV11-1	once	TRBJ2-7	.	TGTGCCAGCAGCTCCACAGGGAGCTACGAGCAGTACTTC	CASSSTGSYEQYF
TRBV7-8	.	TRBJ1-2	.	TGTGCCAGCAGCTTAGGGCGGACGGGCAGCTATGGCTACACCTTC	CASSLGRTGSYGYTF
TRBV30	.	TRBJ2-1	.	TGTGCCTGGTCCCCCTCTAAGGTCAATGAGCAGTTCTTC	CAWSPSKVNEQFF
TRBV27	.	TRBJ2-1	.	TGTGCCAGCCGTACCTTGCGGGTGAACAATGAGCAGTTCTTC	CASRTLRVNNEQFF
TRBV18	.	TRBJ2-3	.	TGTGCCAGCTCACCACAATCTTACGGGCTTGATACGCAGTATTTT	CASSPQSYGLDTQYF
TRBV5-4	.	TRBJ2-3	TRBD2	TGTGCCAGCAGCGCCGGGACTAGCGGGATCGATACGCAGTATTTT	CASSAGTSGIDTQYF
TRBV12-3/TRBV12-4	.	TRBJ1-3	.	TGTGCCAGCACCACTCGTGGAAACACCATATATTTT	CASTTRGNTIYF
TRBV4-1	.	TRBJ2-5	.	TGCGCCAGCAGCCAGGCCGGGCCCAAAGAGACCCAGTACTTC	CASSQAGPKETQYF
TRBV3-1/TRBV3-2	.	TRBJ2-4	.	TGTGCCAGCAGCCAAGACACCAGGTATAACATTCAGTACTTC	CASSQDTRYNIQYF
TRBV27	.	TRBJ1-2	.	TGTGCCAGCAGCCTTACGCCGGGCAGGGGATGGGACTATGGCTACACCTTC	CASSLTPGRGWDYGYTF
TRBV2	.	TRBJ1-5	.	TGTGCCAGCAACCCTATCGACAGCTATAGCAATCAGCCCCAGCATTTT	CASNPIDSYSNQPQHF
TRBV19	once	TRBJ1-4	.	TGTGCCAGTAGTATAGAGAGACGACAGAATGAAAAACTGTTTTTT	CASSIERRQNEKLFF
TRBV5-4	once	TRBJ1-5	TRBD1	TGTGCCAGCAGTCGGGACAGGAATCAGCCCCAGCATTTT	CASSRDRNQPQHF
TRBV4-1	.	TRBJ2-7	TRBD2	TGCGCCAGCAGCCTGCAATTCCCACTAGCGGGGGCACGGTACGAGCAGTACTTC	CASSLQFPLAGARYEQYF
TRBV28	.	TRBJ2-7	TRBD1	TGTGCCAGCAGTATACAGGGGCGAGGTTACGAGCAGTACTTC	CASSIQGRGYEQYF
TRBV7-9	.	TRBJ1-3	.	TGTGCCAGCAGCTTAGGCCGAGACAGGACTATAAACACCATATATTTT	CASSLGRDRTINTIYF
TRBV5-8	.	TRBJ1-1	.	TGTGCCAGCAGACTGACAGTTAACACTGAAGCTTTCTTT	CASRLTVNTEAFF
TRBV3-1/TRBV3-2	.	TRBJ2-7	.	TGTGCCAGCAGCCCCGGACACAGGGGAGGTGAGCAGTACTTC	CASSPGHRGGEQYF
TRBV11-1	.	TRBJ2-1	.	TGTGCCAGCAGCTTAGACGGCGGGGTTTGGCAGTTCTTC	CASSLDGGVWQFF
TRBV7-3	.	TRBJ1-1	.	TGTGCCAGCAGCTCGAGGGGAGGAGACACTGAAGCTTTCTTT	CASSSRGGDTEAFF
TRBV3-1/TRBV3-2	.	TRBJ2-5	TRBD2	TGTGCCAGCAGCCCCAGCGGGGGGCTGTACCAAGAGACCCAGTACTTC	CASSPSGGLYQETQYF
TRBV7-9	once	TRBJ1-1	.	TGTGCCAGCAGCTTAGTAGGTATGAACACTGAAGCTTTCTTT	CASSLVGMNTEAFF
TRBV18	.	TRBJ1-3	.	TGTGCCAGCTCACCCCGGGAGCAGGCCTATGGGGGAAACACCATATATTTT	CASSPREQAYGGNTIYF
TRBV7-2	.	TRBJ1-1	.	TGTGCCAGCAGCATGGACGGGCTTTCTGAAGCTTTCTTT	CASSMDGLSEAFF
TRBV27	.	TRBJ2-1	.	TGTGCCAGCAGCCCTTTCGTCGGTTATGAGCAGTTCTTC	CASSPFVGYEQFF
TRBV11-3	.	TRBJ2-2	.	TGTGCCAGCAGCCCTTCGGGAGGGGGCCCTACCGGGGAGCTGTTTTTT	CASSPSGGGPTGELFF
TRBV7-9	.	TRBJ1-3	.	TGTGCCAGCAGCTTAGGGGGGTTTTCTGGAAACACCATATATTTT	CASSLGGFSGNTIYF
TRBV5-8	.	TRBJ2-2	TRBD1	TGTGCCAGCAGCCACTATCAAGGACAGGGAAGGAACGCCGGGGAGCTGTTTTTT	CASSHYQGQGRNAGELFF
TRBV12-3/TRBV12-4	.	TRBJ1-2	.	TGTGCCAGCAGTCGTGGGGTATCTGATGGCTACACCTTC	CASSRGVSDGYTF
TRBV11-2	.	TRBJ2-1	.	TGTGCCAGCAGCACCGGGACCTTTTTCTTGTCCGAGCAGTTCTTC	CASSTGTFFLSEQFF